Following are 6 T cell receptor beta chains from one sample sequenced in a study of CD8 T cells in ankylosing spondylitis. Notes on the study in general: There was a TCR beta motif, made of fewer than 10 highly homologous variants, that appeared characteristic of ankylosing spondylitis blood.

Their specific antigens are unknown. Each CDR3 protein gets one entry after TCRdb re-called the 5' RACE reads with MiXCR. The sample holds some 240,000 distinct CDR3 sequences; about 6.7% are singletons and the top ten take 14%. The sequenced sample was blood, either unsorted or a sorted T cell fraction (not recorded which). The origin of the receptors is a male donor with ankylosing spondylitis.

This clonotype was detected a few times. The V and J genes are TRBV5-1 and TRBJ2-2; D is perhaps TRBD2 (5 bases). V lost 5 bases, J lost 4 bases, and 15 bases lay in between. The germline V gene has CDR1 SGHRS and CDR2 YFSETQ. The CDR3 extends over 15 amino acids. The CDR3 region has the DNA TGCGCCAGCAGTGGGAAACTTGGGAGCACCGGGGAGCTGTTTTTT. Protein: CASSGKLGSTGELFF.

This chain joins TRBV28 and TRBJ1-1; 7 bases line up with TRBD1. The CDR3 is 13 amino acids. Losses at the gene ends were 3 bases for V and 11 bases for J; bases not matched to a gene: 9. The germline gives CDR1 MDHEN, CDR2 SYDVKM. The CDR3 DNA sequence: TGTGCCAGCAGTTTTGGTTACACAGGGGCCGCTTTCTTT. Translation: CASSFGYTGAAFF.

This clonotype was seen a handful of times. The rearrangement links TRBV11-2 to TRBJ2-3; D is possibly TRBD2 (5 bases). V dropped 2 bases and J dropped 4 bases, with 22 bases sitting between them. Germline values: CDR1 SGHAT, CDR2 FQNNGV. This CDR3 comprises 18 residues. CDR3 DNA sequence: TGTGCCAGCAGCTTAAATCCAAGGGCGAGGGAGTGGGCAGATACGCAGTATTTT. Protein sequence: CASSLNPRAREWADTQYF.

This clonotype showed up just once. As DNA, the CDR3 is TGTGCCACAAGCGGGACTAGCCTGTATTTT. Translation gives CATSGTSLYF. The chain joins TRBV28 to TRBJ2-3; TRBD2 matches 9 bases. The CDR3 has 10 amino acids. Germline CDR1 is MDHEN and CDR2 is SYDVKM. Trimming took 10 bases from V and 14 from J; bases not matched to a gene: 7.

The table lists this clonotype with many counts. J is TRBJ2-5 and V is TRBV7-2; D perhaps matches TRBD2 (5 bases). Germline CDR1 reads SGHTA; CDR2 reads FQGNSA. This CDR3 is built from 12 residues. V was shortened by 10 bases and J by 6 bases, with 15 bases between the two germline ends. The CDR3 DNA reads as TGTGCCATCCTTCGAGGGCCTCAGACCCAGTACTTC. Translated: CAILRGPQTQYF. Full variable domain (rest looked up from reference TRBV7-2 and TRBJ2-5): GAGVSQSPSNKVTEKGKDVELRCDPISGHTALYWYRQSLGQGLEFLIYFQGNSAPDKSGLPSDRFSAERTGGSVSTLTIQRTQQEDSAVYLCAILRGPQTQYFGPGTRLLVL.

This clonotype was observed at least ten times. This rearrangement joins TRBV15 to TRBJ2-1; a possible D gene is TRBD1 (5 bases). The CDR3 has 16 residues. The V gene's germline CDR1 is LNHNV and CDR2 YYDKDF (reference sequence). V gave up 3 bases and J gave up 3 bases, with 15 bases separating them. Here the CDR3 reads CATSSQTAPNYNEQFF. CDR3 nucleotide sequence: TGTGCCACCAGCAGTCAGACAGCACCCAACTACAATGAGCAGTTCTTC.